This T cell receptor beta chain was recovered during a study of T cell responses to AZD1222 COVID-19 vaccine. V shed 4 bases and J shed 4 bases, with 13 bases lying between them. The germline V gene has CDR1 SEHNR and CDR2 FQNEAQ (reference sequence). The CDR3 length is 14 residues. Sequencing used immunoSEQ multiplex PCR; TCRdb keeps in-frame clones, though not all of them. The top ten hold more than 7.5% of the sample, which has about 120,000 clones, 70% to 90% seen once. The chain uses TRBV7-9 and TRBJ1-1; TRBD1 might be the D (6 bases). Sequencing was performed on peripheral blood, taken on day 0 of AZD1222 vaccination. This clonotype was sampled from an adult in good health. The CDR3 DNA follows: TGTGCCAGCAGCTCAGGGGCGGTAGTCACTGAAGCTTTCTTT. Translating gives CASSSGAVVTEAFF.